Sequencing of this T cell receptor (beta chain) was carried out in a study of vaccination effects on CD4 cells after COVID-19. Study-level results: Just 1 of 255 vaccine-induced clones in healthy recipients was cross-reactive.

Worth noting for this clone: Its antigen remains unidentified.

This table comes from immunoSEQ multiplex PCR, and its TCRdb copy is limited to in-frame clones, with some not included. This sample has tens of thousands of clones, with roughly 63% found just once. Before any sequencing was done, the ViraFEST assay used viral peptide pools to expand antigen-specific CD4+ T cells. An approximately nine-day culture period preceded the isolation of CD4+ T cells. Each participant was administered two doses of either the BNT162b2 or the mRNA-1273 vaccine. Per germline, CDR1 LNHDA and CDR2 SQIVND (reference sequence). This CDR3 contains 13 residues. The V end lost 10 bases, the J end lost 0 bases, and 13 bases lay between the germline ends.

This TCR was recovered from a human donor who received a COVID-19 vaccine. The chain joins TRBV19 to TRBJ2-7; TRBD2 is a possible D gene (5 bases). This material consisted of CD4+ T cells from PBMCs cultured with SARS-CoV-2 spike peptides, taken after COVID-19 vaccination. CDR3 in DNA: TGTGCCACCAGGAGGCAGGTCTCCTACGAGCAGTACTTC. Amino acid sequence: CATRRQVSYEQYF.